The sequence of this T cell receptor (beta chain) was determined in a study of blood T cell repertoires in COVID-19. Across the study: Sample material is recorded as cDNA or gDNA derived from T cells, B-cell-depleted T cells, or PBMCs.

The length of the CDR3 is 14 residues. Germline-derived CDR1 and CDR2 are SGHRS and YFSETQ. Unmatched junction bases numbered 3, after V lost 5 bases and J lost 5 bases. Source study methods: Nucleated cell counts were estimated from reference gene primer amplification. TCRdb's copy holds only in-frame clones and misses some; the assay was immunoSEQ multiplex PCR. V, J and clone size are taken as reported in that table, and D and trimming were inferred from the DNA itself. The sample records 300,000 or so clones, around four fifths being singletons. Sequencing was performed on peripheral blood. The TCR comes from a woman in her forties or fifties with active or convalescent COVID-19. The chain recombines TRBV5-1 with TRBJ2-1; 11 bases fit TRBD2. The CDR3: CASSSSGRDNEQFF. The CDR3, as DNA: TGCGCCAGCAGTAGTAGCGGGAGGGACAATGAGCAGTTCTTC.